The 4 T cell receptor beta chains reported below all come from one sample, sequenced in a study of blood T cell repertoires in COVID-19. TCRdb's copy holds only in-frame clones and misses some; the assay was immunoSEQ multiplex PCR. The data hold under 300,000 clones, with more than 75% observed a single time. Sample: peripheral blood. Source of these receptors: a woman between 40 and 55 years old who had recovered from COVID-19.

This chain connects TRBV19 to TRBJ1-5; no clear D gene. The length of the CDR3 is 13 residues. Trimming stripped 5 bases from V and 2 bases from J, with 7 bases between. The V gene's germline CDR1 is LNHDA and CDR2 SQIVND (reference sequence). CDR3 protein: CASSWQGNQPQHF. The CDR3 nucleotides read TGTGCCAGTAGTTGGCAGGGCAATCAGCCCCAGCATTTT. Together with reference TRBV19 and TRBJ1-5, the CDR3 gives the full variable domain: DGGITQSPKYLFRKEGQNVTLSCEQNLNHDAMYWYRQDPGQGLRLIYYSQIVNDFQKGDIAEGYSVSREKKESFPLTVTSAQKNPTAFYLCASSWQGNQPQHFGDGTRLSIL.

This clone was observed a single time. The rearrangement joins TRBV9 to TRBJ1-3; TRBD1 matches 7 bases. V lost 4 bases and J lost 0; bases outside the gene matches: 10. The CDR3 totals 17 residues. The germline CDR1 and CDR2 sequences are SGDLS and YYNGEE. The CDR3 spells CASSPQTGPSSGNTIYF. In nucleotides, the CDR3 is TGTGCCAGCAGCCCCCAGACAGGGCCGAGCTCTGGAAACACCATATATTTT.

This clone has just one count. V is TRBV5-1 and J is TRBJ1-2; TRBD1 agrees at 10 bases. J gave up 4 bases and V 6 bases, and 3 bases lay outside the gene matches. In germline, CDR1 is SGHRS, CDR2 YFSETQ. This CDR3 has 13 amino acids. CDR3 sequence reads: CASTDRGAYGYTF. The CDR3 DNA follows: TGCGCCAGCACGGACAGGGGGGCCTATGGCTACACCTTC.

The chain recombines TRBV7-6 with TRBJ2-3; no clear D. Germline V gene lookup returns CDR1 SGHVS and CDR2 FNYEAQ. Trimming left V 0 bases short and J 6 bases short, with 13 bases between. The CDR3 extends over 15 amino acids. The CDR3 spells CASSLAVAPRDTQYF. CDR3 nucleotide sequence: TGTGCCAGCAGCTTAGCGGTCGCGCCCCGGGATACGCAGTATTTT. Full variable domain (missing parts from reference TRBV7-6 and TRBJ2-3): GAGVSQSPRYKVTKRGQDVALRCDPISGHVSLYWYRQALGQGPEFLTYFNYEAQQDKSGLPNDRFSAERPEGSISTLTIQRTEQRDSAMYRCASSLAVAPRDTQYFGPGTRLTVL.